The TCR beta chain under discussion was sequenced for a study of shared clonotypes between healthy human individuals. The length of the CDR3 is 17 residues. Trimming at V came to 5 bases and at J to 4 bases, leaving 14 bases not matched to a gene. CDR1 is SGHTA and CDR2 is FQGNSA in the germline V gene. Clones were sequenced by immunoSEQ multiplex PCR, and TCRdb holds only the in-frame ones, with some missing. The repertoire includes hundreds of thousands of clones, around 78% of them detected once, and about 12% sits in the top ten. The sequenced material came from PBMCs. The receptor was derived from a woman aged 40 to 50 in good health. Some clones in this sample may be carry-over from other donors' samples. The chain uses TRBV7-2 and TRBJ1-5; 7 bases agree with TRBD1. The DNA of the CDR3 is TGTGCCAGCAGCAAAGAAGCAGGGGGGAAGCGAAATCAGCCCCAGCATTTT. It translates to CASSKEAGGKRNQPQHF.